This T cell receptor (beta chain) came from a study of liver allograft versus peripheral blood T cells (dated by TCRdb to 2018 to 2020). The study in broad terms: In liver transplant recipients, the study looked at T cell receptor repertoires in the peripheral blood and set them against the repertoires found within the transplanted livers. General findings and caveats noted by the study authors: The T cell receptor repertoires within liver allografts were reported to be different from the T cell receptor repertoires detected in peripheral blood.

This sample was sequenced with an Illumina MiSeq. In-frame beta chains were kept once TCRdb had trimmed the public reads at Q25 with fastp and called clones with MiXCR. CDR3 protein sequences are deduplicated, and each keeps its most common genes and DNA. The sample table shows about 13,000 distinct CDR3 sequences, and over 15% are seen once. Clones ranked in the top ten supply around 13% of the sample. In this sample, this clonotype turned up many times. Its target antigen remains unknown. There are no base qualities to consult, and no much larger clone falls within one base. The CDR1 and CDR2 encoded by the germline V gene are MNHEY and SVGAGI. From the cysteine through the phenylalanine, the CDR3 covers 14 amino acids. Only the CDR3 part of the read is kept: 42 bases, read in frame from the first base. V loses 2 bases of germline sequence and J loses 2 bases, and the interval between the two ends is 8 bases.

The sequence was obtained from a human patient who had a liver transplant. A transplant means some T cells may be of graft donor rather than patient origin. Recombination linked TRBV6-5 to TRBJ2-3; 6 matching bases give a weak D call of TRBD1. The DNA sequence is TGTGCCAGCAGTTACACAGGGAACACAGATACGCAGTATTTT. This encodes CASSYTGNTDTQYF.